The next 15 T cell receptor beta chains were all read from a single sample in a study of T cell repertoires in cytomegalovirus infection. Antigens for these TCRs are unknown. Each CDR3 protein is one row after TCRdb ran MiXCR on the reads. This sample has about 400,000 distinct CDR3 sequences, with approximately 35% found just once. Sequences were derived from cultured PBMCs, sampled from culture after CMV antigen stimulation. The receptor set was obtained from a human donor in good health (CMV status not recorded). Some clones in this sample may be carry-over from other donors' samples.

The chain uses TRBV29-1 and TRBJ1-1; D not resolved. This CDR3 comprises 13 residues. In germline, CDR1 is SQVTM, CDR2 ANQGSEA. Trimming took 4 bases from V and 0 from J, leaving 9 bases between them. The CDR3 sequence is CSVVHGMNTEAFF. CDR3 sequence (DNA): TGCAGCGTTGTGCACGGAATGAACACTGAAGCTTTCTTT.

Many counts were recorded for this clonotype. The rearrangement links TRBV7-2 to TRBJ1-5, with a tentative D call TRBD1 (5 bases). Deletions cut 4 bases from V and 4 bases from J, with 11 bases between. This CDR3 spans 14 amino acids. CDR1 is SGHTA, CDR2 FQGNSA, per germline. CDR3 coding DNA: TGTGCCAGCAGCTCCAGGGAATGGAATCAGCCCCAGCATTTT. It specifies CASSSREWNQPQHF.

The rearrangement uses TRBV14 and TRBJ1-6; 8 nucleotides line up with TRBD1. V trimming: 2 bases; J trimming: 7 bases; junction bases outside the gene matches: 4. CDR1 is SGHDN and CDR2 is FVKESK in the germline V gene. The length of the CDR3 is 15 residues. CDR3 DNA: TGTGCCAGCAGCCAAATAGGACAGGGAAATTCACCCCTCCACTTT. It translates to CASSQIGQGNSPLHF.

This clonotype has a handful of counts. This chain uses TRBV7-2 with TRBJ2-7, with TRBD1 matching over 8 bases. Germline CDR1 is SGHTA and CDR2 is FQGNSA. This CDR3 is 14 amino acids long. The trim removed 6 bases at V and 1 base at J, leaving 5 bases unmatched. The CDR3 DNA follows: TGTGCCAGCAGACTAACAGGGGGGTCCTACGAGCAGTACTTC. Residues: CASRLTGGSYEQYF.

V is TRBV12-3 or TRBV12-4 and J is TRBJ2-1, with D perhaps matching TRBD2 (6 bases). This CDR3 has 14 residues. Trimming cost V 5 bases and J 7 bases, with 15 bases left between them. The CDR3 here is CASSGQGGRNEQFF. CDR3 DNA: TGTGCCAGCAGTGGCCAGGGAGGTAGGAATGAGCAGTTCTTC.

This rearrangement joins TRBV18 to TRBJ1-2, with a possible D match to TRBD1 (6 bases). The germline V gene encodes CDR1 KGHSH and CDR2 LQKENI. Trimming took off 2 bases at V and 0 bases at J, with 13 bases between the two ends. The CDR3 runs to 16 residues. The CDR3 region is CASSPSGQKANYGYTF. In DNA form, the CDR3 reads TGTGCCAGCTCACCAAGCGGACAGAAAGCTAACTATGGCTACACCTTC.

This clonotype was recorded many times. The chain recombines TRBV6-5 with TRBJ1-4, with 7 bases identical to TRBD1. The CDR3 is made up of 17 amino acids. The germline gives CDR1 MNHEY, CDR2 SVGAGI. V trimming: 2 bases; J trimming: 5 bases; junction bases outside the gene matches: 11. As DNA, the CDR3 is TGTGCCAGCAGTTACCGGAAGGCAGGGGGTTGGAATGAAAAACTGTTTTTT. Protein product: CASSYRKAGGWNEKLFF.

This clonotype appeared many times. The rearrangement joins TRBV20-1 to TRBJ1-5; 9 bases agree with TRBD1. The J segment lost 1 base and the V segment lost 4 bases, leaving 5 bases of the junction unmatched. Germline V gene sequence: CDR1 DFQATT, CDR2 SNEGSKA (reference sequence). This CDR3 region has 15 residues. The CDR3: CSAIQGALSNQPQHF. The CDR3 bases are TGCAGTGCTATACAGGGGGCTCTGAGCAATCAGCCCCAGCATTTT.

This CDR3 reads CASSSLGSYYEQYF. In DNA, the CDR3 is TGTGCCAGCAGCTCCCTGGGCAGCTACTACGAGCAGTACTTC. The chain combines TRBV11-2 with TRBJ2-7; unclear D gene. Germline V gene lookup returns CDR1 SGHAT and CDR2 FQNNGV. V lost 4 bases, J lost 3 bases, and 13 bases lay in between. There are 14 residues in the CDR3. The variable domain in full, with the rest retrieved from reference TRBV11-2 and TRBJ2-7, is EAGVAQSPRYKIIEKRQSVAFWCNPISGHATLYWYQQILGQGPKLLIQFQNNGVVDDSQLPKDRFSAERLKGVDSTLKIQPAKLEDSAVYLCASSSLGSYYEQYFGPGTRLTVT.

This clonotype has only a few counts. This chain connects TRBV6-2 or TRBV6-3 to TRBJ1-1, with D perhaps TRBD1 (5 bases). The V and J ends lost 2 bases and 7 bases respectively, with 14 bases between them. This CDR3 spans 14 amino acids. CDR1 and CDR2 from the germline V gene are MNHEY and SVGEGT. The CDR3 spells CASSYTRTTGEAFF. In DNA form, the CDR3 reads TGTGCCAGCAGTTACACGCGGACAACCGGTGAAGCTTTCTTT.

V and J are TRBV20-1 and TRBJ2-5; D may be TRBD1 or TRBD2 (5 bases each). There are 15 residues in the CDR3. Trimming took off 0 bases at V and 5 bases at J, with 16 bases between the two ends. Looked up from germline, CDR1 is DFQATT and CDR2 is SNEGSKA (reference sequence). The CDR3 nucleotides read TGCAGTGCTAGAGACCTCACGGGGCGGTGGGAGACCCAGTACTTC. Its protein product is CSARDLTGRWETQYF.

The chain joins TRBV5-4 to TRBJ2-1; 8 nucleotides agree with TRBD2. This CDR3 comprises 16 residues. V was pared by 4 bases and J by 8 bases, with 14 bases of the junction left unmatched. Germline assignment: CDR1 SGHNT and CDR2 YYREEE (reference sequence). CDR3 loop: CASSQLGGLELDEQFF. The CDR3 DNA sequence: TGTGCCAGCAGCCAACTGGGGGGACTAGAGTTGGATGAGCAGTTCTTC.

The chain is built from TRBV7-2 and TRBJ2-1; perhaps TRBD1 as D (6 bases). In germline, CDR1 is SGHTA, CDR2 FQGNSA. The CDR3 contains 12 residues. With 5 bases removed from V and 10 bases from J, the gap between germline ends came to 12 bases. The CDR3: CASSAGTREQFF. CDR3 nucleotide sequence: TGTGCCAGCAGCGCAGGGACAAGGGAGCAGTTCTTC.

The chain carries TRBV29-1 and TRBJ2-7; D remains ambiguous. Trimming pared 4 bases from V and 0 bases from J, leaving 7 bases between. Germline loops: CDR1 SQVTM, CDR2 ANQGSEA. The CDR3 sequence is 12 residues long. CDR3 region: CSVVPNSYEQYF. For the CDR3, the DNA is TGCAGCGTTGTGCCGAACTCCTACGAGCAGTACTTC.

This clonotype was picked up many times. This sequence joins TRBV28 and TRBJ1-4; 9 bases are shared with TRBD1. Germline-derived CDR1 and CDR2 are MDHEN and SYDVKM. This CDR3 has 14 amino acids. Germline trimming cut 6 bases from V and 8 bases from J; bases unmatched to any gene: 7. CDR3 sequence reads: CASREGTGTEKLFF. CDR3 nucleotides: TGTGCCAGCAGAGAAGGGACAGGGACCGAAAAACTGTTTTTT.